This T cell receptor (beta chain) was obtained from a study of Ad26.COV2.S vaccination and SARS-CoV-2 variants. The CDR3 spans 14 amino acids, including both terminal residues. Germline V gene data show CDR1 as SNHLY and CDR2 as FYNNEI. Treatment described: about 20 received Ad26.COV2.S at low or high dose, single or two shots; roughly five received placebo; per-sample allocation not given. At day 63 after the first vaccine or placebo injection, samples were drawn. As regards this clone: No DNA is shown, since the ends of the CDR3 on it are uncertain; the CDR3 is the one TCRdb lists.

Some clones are missing from TCRdb's copy, which holds only in-frame ones; the method was immunoSEQ multiplex PCR. Of hundreds of thousands of clones detected, around 92% appear once; the ten largest clones hold about 1.5%. This TCR came from a person between 18 and 65 years old who received the Ad26.COV2.S COVID-19 vaccine or a placebo. The source was peripheral blood, collected in a trial of Ad26.COV2.S vaccine versus placebo. The gene calls are TRBV2 and TRBJ2-7. The CDR3 loop reads CASSVRRAPYEQYF.